Shown below are 18 T cell receptor beta chains from a single sample sequenced in a study of graft-versus-host responses after intestinal transplantation (TCRdb year 2021). The library came from the immunoSEQ multiplex PCR assay. TCRdb re-hosts the immuneACCESS table, in-frame sequences only. Its copies lack some clones; in the studies checked, an unresolved V gene accounts for under half of them, and the cause for the rest is not known. The sample table records more than 10,000 clones; approximately 90% of these occur just once. 3% to 3.5% of the sample is taken by the ten largest. The time point label for this specimen denotes: postoperative day 105 after intestinal transplantation (dayNNNN = postoperative day). The sample consisted of PBMCs, taken 105 days after intestinal transplantation. These receptors all come from a human patient who received an intestinal transplant, so some T cells may come from the graft donor.

The V and J genes are TRBV4-1 and TRBJ2-2, with TRBD2 identical over 12 bases. The CDR3 length is 17 residues. Germline-derived CDR1 and CDR2 are MGHRA and YSYEKL. The ends lost 2 bases at V and 5 bases at J; junction bases unmatched: 6. CDR3 DNA sequence: TGCGCCAGCAGCCAACTTCGTCTAGCGGGAGGGACCGGGGAGCTGTTTTTT. Its translation is CASSQLRLAGGTGELFF.

This chain uses TRBV4-1 with TRBJ2-2; TRBD1 matches at 10 bases. The trim removed 3 bases at V and 3 bases at J, leaving 10 bases unmatched. Germline V gene sequence: CDR1 MGHRA, CDR2 YSYEKL. There are 18 residues in the CDR3. The CDR3 region has the DNA TGCGCCAGCAGCCAGCGCCTCCGGGACAGGGGCTACACCGGGGAGCTGTTTTTT. This encodes CASSQRLRDRGYTGELFF.

Sample share makes this clone large. The sample carries other DNA sequences with the same CDR3. The rearrangement uses TRBV6-6 and TRBJ1-2; no clear D. The CDR3 loop spans 13 amino acids. The V gene's germline CDR1 is MNHNY and CDR2 SVGAGI (reference sequence). Trimming removed 2 bases from V and 1 base from J, with 5 bases in between. CDR3 DNA: TGTGCCAGCAGTTACCGGGATAACTATGGCTACACCTTC. The encoded protein is CASSYRDNYGYTF.

The genes are TRBV7-6 and TRBJ2-1, with 12 bases matching TRBD2. The germline V gene has CDR1 SGHVS and CDR2 FNYEAQ. V shed 1 base and J 7 bases; nucleotides not matched to a gene: 8. This CDR3 has 17 amino acids. The DNA for the CDR3 is TGTGCCAGCAGCTTAGGGCCTAGCGGGGGGGCGAGAAATGAGCAGTTCTTC. It codes for CASSLGPSGGARNEQFF.

Details on this clone: This CDR3 is missing its conserved last phenylalanine or tryptophan, likely due to a read error. It is unclear where the CDR3 begins or ends on the DNA, so no DNA is shown, and the CDR3 is as TCRdb lists it. The rearrangement joins TRBV18 to TRBJ1-2; TRBD1, the table's D call, was not compared with the DNA. The CDR3 length equals 12 residues, ends included. CDR1 is KGHSH and CDR2 is LQKENI in the germline V gene. CDR3 amino acids: CASSPGQAPLVD.

This clone was counted once. The V call is TRBV7-9, the J call TRBJ2-1, with TRBD1 as a possible D gene (6 bases). Germline CDR1 is SEHNR and CDR2 is FQNEAQ (reference sequence). The CDR3 loop spans 16 amino acids. V lost 4 bases, J lost 0 bases, and 13 bases lay in between. The CDR3: CASSSDQGSSYNEQFF. In DNA, the CDR3 is TGTGCCAGCAGCTCAGACCAGGGGAGCTCCTACAATGAGCAGTTCTTC.

The chain combines TRBV9 with TRBJ1-3, with TRBD1 matching 7 bases. This CDR3 contains 16 residues. V was clipped by 0 bases and J by 2 bases; unmatched bases: 5. Per the germline V gene, CDR1 is SGDLS and CDR2 is YYNGEE. The CDR3 loop reads CASSVGPQGAGNTIYF. The CDR3 DNA is TGTGCCAGCAGCGTAGGCCCTCAGGGGGCTGGAAACACCATATATTTT.

V and J are TRBV28 and TRBJ1-2; TRBD1 agrees at 9 bases. The germline V gene encodes CDR1 MDHEN and CDR2 SYDVKM. V shed 5 bases, J shed 8 bases, and the junction held 9 bases outside the gene matches. The CDR3 loop spans 14 amino acids. CDR3 residues: CASSVLQGAKGYTF. In DNA, the CDR3 is TGTGCCAGCAGTGTGCTACAGGGGGCGAAGGGCTACACCTTC.

The chain carries TRBV5-1 and TRBJ2-5; TRBD2 agrees at 7 bases. V lost 1 base to trimming and J lost 3 bases; unmatched junction nucleotides: 3. The germline V gene encodes CDR1 SGHRS and CDR2 YFSETQ. This CDR3 has 14 residues. In DNA, the CDR3 is TGCGCCAGCAGCTTGTTAAGCGGGGAAGAGACCCAGTACTTC. It is translated as CASSLLSGEETQYF.

J is TRBJ2-7 and V is TRBV2; D is undetermined. Germline V gene sequence: CDR1 SNHLY, CDR2 FYNNEI. V lost 2 bases, J lost 3 bases, and 2 bases lay in between. This CDR3 has 11 amino acids. The CDR3 reads CASSERYEQYF. The DNA for the CDR3 is TGTGCCAGCAGTGAACGCTACGAGCAGTACTTC.

The gene calls are TRBV7-6 and TRBJ2-2; TRBD1 matches 7 bases. CDR1 is SGHVS and CDR2 is FNYEAQ in the germline V gene. This CDR3 has 15 amino acids. V was clipped by 6 bases and J by 5 bases; unmatched bases: 9. CDR3 bases: TGTGCCAGCAGGCAAAGACAGGGAACAACCGGGGAGCTGTTTTTT. As protein: CASRQRQGTTGELFF. The full variable domain, completed using reference TRBV7-6 and TRBJ2-2, is GAGVSQSPRYKVTKRGQDVALRCDPISGHVSLYWYRQALGQGPEFLTYFNYEAQQDKSGLPNDRFSAERPEGSISTLTIQRTEQRDSAMYRCASRQRQGTTGELFFGEGSRLTVL.

The chain carries TRBV9 and TRBJ1-2, with D unclear. V was trimmed by 0 bases and J by 1 base, leaving 7 bases between them. Germline loops: CDR1 SGDLS, CDR2 YYNGEE. The CDR3 is made up of 14 amino acids. CDR3 DNA sequence: TGTGCCAGCAGCGTAGGGAGGGTTAACTATGGCTACACCTTC. Translated: CASSVGRVNYGYTF.

The CDR3 here is CASSFETGGASLSTDTQYF. DNA for the CDR3: TGTGCCAGCAGTTTCGAGACAGGGGGCGCCTCATTAAGCACAGATACGCAGTATTTT. The rearrangement joins TRBV28 to TRBJ2-3; 10 positions match TRBD1. V lost 3 bases, J lost 0 bases, and 12 bases stayed unmatched. The CDR3 consists of 19 residues. Germline V CDR1 and CDR2: MDHEN, SYDVKM.

This clone came up a few times. V usage is TRBV18 and J usage is TRBJ1-3; D remains unclear. The CDR3 consists of 12 residues. Germline CDR1 reads KGHSH; CDR2 reads LQKENI. Trimming removed 4 bases at V and 3 bases at J, with 4 bases between. The CDR3 loop is CASSQGGNTIYF. The CDR3 DNA sequence: TGTGCCAGCTCACAGGGTGGAAACACCATATATTTT.

The V and J genes are TRBV30 and TRBJ2-1, with no clear D. This CDR3 region has 12 residues. CDR1 and CDR2 (germline): GTSNPN, SVGIG (reference sequence). Trimming shortened V by 4 bases and J by 6 bases, and 10 bases separated the two germline ends. CDR3 sequence reads: CAWKERRNEQFF. The CDR3 DNA is TGTGCCTGGAAGGAACGGCGCAATGAGCAGTTCTTC.

This sequence joins TRBV7-3 and TRBJ2-1; the D is unclear. V gave up 5 bases and J gave up 0 bases, with 14 bases separating them. Looked up from germline, CDR1 is SGHTA and CDR2 is FQGTGA. The CDR3 length is 16 residues. The CDR3 region is CASSLALSFSYNEQFF. CDR3 DNA: TGTGCCAGCAGCCTGGCACTATCTTTCTCCTACAATGAGCAGTTCTTC. Together with reference TRBV7-3 and TRBJ2-1, the CDR3 gives the full variable domain: GAGVSQTPSNKVTEKGKYVELRCDPISGHTALYWYRQSLGQGPEFLIYFQGTGAADDSGLPNDRFFAVRPEGSVSTLKIQRTERGDSAVYLCASSLALSFSYNEQFFGPGTRLTVL.

The CDR3 DNA reads TGTGCCAGCAGCAGGGGACTAGCGGCTGACACAGATACGCAGTATTTT. As protein: CASSRGLAADTDTQYF. This sequence joins TRBV5-6 and TRBJ2-3; 11 nucleotides align to TRBD2. The CDR3 is 16 residues long. Germline V gene lookup returns CDR1 SGHDT and CDR2 YYEEEE. The V gene end was trimmed by 4 bases and the J gene end by 2 bases; junction bases not matched to a gene: 6.

The chain carries TRBV7-6 and TRBJ2-1; 9 bases are a match to TRBD2. The CDR3 extends over 15 amino acids. Germline lookup yields CDR1 SGHVS and CDR2 FNYEAQ. Trimming at V came to 3 bases and at J to 7 bases, leaving 7 bases not matched to a gene. The chain's CDR3 is CASSFGRGGRNEQFF. CDR3 nucleotides: TGTGCCAGCAGCTTTGGGCGGGGGGGCCGGAATGAGCAGTTCTTC.